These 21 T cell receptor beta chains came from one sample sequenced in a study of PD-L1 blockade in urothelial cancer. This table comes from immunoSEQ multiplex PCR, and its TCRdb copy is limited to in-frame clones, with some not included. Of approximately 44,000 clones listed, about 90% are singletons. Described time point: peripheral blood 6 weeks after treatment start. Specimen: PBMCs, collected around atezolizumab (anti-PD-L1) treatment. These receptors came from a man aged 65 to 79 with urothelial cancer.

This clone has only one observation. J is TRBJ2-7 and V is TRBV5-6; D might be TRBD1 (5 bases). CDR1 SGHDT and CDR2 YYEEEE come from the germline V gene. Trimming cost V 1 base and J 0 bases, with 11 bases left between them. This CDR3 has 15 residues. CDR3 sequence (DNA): TGTGCCAGCAGCTTGCGACAGTTGAGCTCCTACGAGCAGTACTTC. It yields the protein CASSLRQLSSYEQYF.

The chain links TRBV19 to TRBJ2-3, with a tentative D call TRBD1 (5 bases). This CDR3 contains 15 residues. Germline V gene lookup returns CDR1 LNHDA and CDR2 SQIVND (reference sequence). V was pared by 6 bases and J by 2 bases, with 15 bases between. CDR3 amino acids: CASRSSGSPTDTQYF. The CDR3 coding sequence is TGTGCCAGTAGATCTTCAGGGTCCCCCACAGATACGCAGTATTTT. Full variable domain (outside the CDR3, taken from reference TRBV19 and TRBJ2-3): DGGITQSPKYLFRKEGQNVTLSCEQNLNHDAMYWYRQDPGQGLRLIYYSQIVNDFQKGDIAEGYSVSREKKESFPLTVTSAQKNPTAFYLCASRSSGSPTDTQYFGPGTRLTVL.

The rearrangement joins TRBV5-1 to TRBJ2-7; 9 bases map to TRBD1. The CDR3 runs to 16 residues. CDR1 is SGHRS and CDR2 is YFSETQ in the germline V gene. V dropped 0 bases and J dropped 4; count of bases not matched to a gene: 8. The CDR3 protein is CASSLAPGTGSYEQYF. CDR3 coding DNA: TGCGCCAGCAGCTTGGCCCCCGGGACAGGGTCTTACGAGCAGTACTTC.

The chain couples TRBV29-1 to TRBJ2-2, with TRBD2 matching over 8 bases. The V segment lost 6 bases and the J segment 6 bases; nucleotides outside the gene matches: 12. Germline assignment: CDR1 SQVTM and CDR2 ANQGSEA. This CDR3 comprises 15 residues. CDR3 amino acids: CSVAPAGVGSGELFF. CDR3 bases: TGCAGCGTGGCCCCAGCGGGAGTTGGTTCCGGGGAGCTGTTTTTT.

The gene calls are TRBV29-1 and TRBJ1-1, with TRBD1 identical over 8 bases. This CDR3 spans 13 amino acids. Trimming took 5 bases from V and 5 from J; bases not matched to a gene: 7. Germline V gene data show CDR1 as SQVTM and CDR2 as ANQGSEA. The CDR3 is CSVTTGVVTEAFF. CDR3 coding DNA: TGCAGCGTTACGACAGGGGTAGTGACTGAAGCTTTCTTT. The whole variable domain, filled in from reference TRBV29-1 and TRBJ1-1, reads SAVISQKPSRDICQRGTSLTIQCQVDSQVTMMFWYRQQPGQSLTLIATANQGSEATYESGFVIDKFPISRPNLTFSTLTVSNMSPEDSSIYLCSVTTGVVTEAFFGQGTRLTVV.

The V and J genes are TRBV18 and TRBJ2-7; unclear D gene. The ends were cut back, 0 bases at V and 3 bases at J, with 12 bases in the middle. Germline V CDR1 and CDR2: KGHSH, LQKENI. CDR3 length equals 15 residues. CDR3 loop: CASSPPYGRHYEQYF. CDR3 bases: TGTGCCAGCTCACCACCGTATGGCCGCCACTACGAGCAGTACTTC.

This chain's CDR3 is CASSNGGRSEKLFF. In DNA form, the CDR3 reads TGTGCCAGCAGCAACGGCGGGAGGAGTGAAAAACTGTTTTTT. The chain employs TRBV21-1 and TRBJ1-4. TRBV21-1 is tagged as a pseudogene. This CDR3 region has 14 residues.

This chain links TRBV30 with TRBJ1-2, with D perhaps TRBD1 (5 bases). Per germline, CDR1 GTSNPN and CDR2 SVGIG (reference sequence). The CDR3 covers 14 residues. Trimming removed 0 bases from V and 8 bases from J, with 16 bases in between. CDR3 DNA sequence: TGTGCCTGGAGTGTACCGGGGGGAGTACGGGGCTACACCTTC. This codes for CAWSVPGGVRGYTF.

Here the CDR3 DNA reads TGTGCCAGCTCACCAAGACAGATAGCGAACACCGGGGAGCTGTTTTTT. Its protein is CASSPRQIANTGELFF. V and J are TRBV18 and TRBJ2-2, with D perhaps matching TRBD1 (5 bases). V was clipped by 2 bases and J by 0 bases, with 10 bases between them. The V gene's germline CDR1 is KGHSH and CDR2 LQKENI. The CDR3 contains 16 residues.

CDR3 sequence: CASSRSDRTQGRETQYF. Written as DNA, the CDR3 is TGTGCCAGCAGCCGATCCGACAGAACCCAAGGTCGAGAGACCCAGTACTTC. V usage is TRBV14 and J usage is TRBJ2-5; a weak D match, TRBD1 (5 bases). The CDR3 covers 17 residues. Trimming left V 4 bases short and J 4 bases short, with 22 bases between. CDR1 and CDR2 (germline): SGHDN, FVKESK.

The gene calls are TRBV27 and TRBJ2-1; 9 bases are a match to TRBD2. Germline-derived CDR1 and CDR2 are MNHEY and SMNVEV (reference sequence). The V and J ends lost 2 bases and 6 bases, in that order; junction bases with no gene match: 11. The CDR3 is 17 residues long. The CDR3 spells CASSLRVAGAVSNEQFF. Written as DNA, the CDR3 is TGTGCCAGCAGTTTAAGGGTAGCGGGAGCTGTGAGCAATGAGCAGTTCTTC.

The CDR3 spells CASQSAVGTEAFF. The CDR3 nucleotides read TGTGCCAGCCAATCCGCGGTGGGCACTGAAGCTTTCTTT. The V gene is TRBV19, the J gene TRBJ1-1; no clear D. The V gene lost 9 bases and the J gene lost 4 bases, with 15 bases spanning the gap. CDR1 is LNHDA, CDR2 SQIVND, per germline (reference sequence). The CDR3 runs 13 residues.

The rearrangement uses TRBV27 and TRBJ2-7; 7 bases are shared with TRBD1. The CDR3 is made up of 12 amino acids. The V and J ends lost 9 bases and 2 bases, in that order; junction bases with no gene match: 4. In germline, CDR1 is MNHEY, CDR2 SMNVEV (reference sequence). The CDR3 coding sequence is TGTGCCAGTTCAGGGGGAACCTACGAGCAGTACTTC. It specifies CASSGGTYEQYF.

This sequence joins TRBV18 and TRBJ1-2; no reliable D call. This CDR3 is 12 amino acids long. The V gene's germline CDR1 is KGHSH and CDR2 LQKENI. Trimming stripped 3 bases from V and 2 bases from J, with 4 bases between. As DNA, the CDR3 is TGTGCCAGCTCACCGGAGAACTATGGCTACACCTTC. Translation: CASSPENYGYTF.

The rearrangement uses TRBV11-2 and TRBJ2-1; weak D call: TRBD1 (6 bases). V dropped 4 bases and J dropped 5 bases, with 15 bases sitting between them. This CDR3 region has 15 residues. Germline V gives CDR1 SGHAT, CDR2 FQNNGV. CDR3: CASSSIRGQDNEQFF. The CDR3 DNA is TGTGCCAGCAGCTCCATCAGGGGTCAAGACAATGAGCAGTTCTTC.

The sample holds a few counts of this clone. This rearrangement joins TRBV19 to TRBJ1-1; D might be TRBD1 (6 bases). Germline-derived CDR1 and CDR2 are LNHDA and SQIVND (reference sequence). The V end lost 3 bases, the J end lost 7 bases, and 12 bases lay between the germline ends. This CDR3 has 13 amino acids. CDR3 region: CASSISGRGEAFF. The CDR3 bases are TGTGCCAGTAGTATTTCGGGCAGGGGTGAAGCTTTCTTT. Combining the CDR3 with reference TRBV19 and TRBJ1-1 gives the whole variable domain DGGITQSPKYLFRKEGQNVTLSCEQNLNHDAMYWYRQDPGQGLRLIYYSQIVNDFQKGDIAEGYSVSREKKESFPLTVTSAQKNPTAFYLCASSISGRGEAFFGQGTRLTVV.

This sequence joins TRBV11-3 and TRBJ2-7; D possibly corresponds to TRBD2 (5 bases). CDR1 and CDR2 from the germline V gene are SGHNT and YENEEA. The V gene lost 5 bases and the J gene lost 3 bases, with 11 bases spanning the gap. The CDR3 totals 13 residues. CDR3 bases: TGTGCCAGCAGCCCATCACTAGGCTACGAGCAGTACTTC. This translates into CASSPSLGYEQYF.

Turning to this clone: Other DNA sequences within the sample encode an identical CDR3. CDR3: CASSYSSSQETQYF. Here the CDR3 DNA reads TGTGCCAGCAGTTACTCTTCCAGTCAAGAGACCCAGTACTTC. The gene calls are TRBV6-6 and TRBJ2-5; unclear D gene. This CDR3 comprises 14 residues. Germline CDR1 and CDR2: MNHNY and SVGAGI (reference sequence). V was cut by 0 bases and J by 2 bases, with 7 bases left in between.

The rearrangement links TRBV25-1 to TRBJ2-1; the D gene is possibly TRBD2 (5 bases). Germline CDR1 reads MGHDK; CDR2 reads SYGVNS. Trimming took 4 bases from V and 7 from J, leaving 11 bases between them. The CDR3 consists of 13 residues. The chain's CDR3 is CASSGLGGNEQFF. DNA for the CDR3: TGTGCCAGCAGTGGGCTAGGCGGGAATGAGCAGTTCTTC.

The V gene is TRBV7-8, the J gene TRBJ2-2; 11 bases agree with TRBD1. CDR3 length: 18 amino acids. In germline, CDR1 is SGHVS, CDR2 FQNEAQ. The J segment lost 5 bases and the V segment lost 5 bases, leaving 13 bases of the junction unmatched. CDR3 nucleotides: TGTGCCAGCAGCACCAAGAATCCCGGGACAGGGGGAACCGGGGAGCTGTTTTTT. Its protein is CASSTKNPGTGGTGELFF.

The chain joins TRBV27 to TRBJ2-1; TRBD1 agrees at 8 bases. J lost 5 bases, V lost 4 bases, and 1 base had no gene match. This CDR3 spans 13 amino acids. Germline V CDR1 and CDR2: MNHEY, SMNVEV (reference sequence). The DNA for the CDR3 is TGTGCCAGCAGTTCGACAGGGGACAATGAGCAGTTCTTC. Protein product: CASSSTGDNEQFF.